Below are 28 T cell receptor beta chains sequenced from a single sample in a study of T cell repertoires in cytomegalovirus infection. TCRdb ran MiXCR on the reads and lists one entry per CDR3 protein. The sample shows fewer than 550,000 distinct CDR3 sequences, under 40% of them seen only once. Sequenced input: PBMCs. All receptors come from a human donor in good health (CMV status not recorded). Some clones in this sample may be carry-over from other donors' samples.

This clonotype was counted a few times. The chain carries TRBV11-3 and TRBJ2-1; TRBD1 might be the D (7 bases). The CDR3 has 17 residues. Trimming left V 3 bases short and J 0 bases short, with 15 bases between. Per the germline V gene, CDR1 is SGHNT and CDR2 is YENEEA. CDR3 bases: TGTGCCAGCAGCTTTTCCCAGGGGGGTGGCTCCTACAATGAGCAGTTCTTC. Amino acids: CASSFSQGGGSYNEQFF. The full variable domain, with the rest looked up from reference TRBV11-3 and TRBJ2-1, is EAGVVQSPRYKIIEKKQPVAFWCNPISGHNTLYWYLQNLGQGPELLIRYENEEAVDDSQLPKDRFSAERLKGVDSTLKIQPAELGDSAVYLCASSFSQGGGSYNEQFFGPGTRLTVL.

The chain combines TRBV18 with TRBJ2-7; 10 bases match TRBD1. Germline CDR1 is KGHSH and CDR2 is LQKENI. The CDR3 contains 17 residues. After removal of 1 base from V and 5 bases from J, the junction contained 11 bases not matched to a gene. The CDR3: CASSPLRQGALPHEQYF. The DNA of the CDR3 is TGTGCCAGCTCACCACTTCGACAGGGGGCCCTACCCCACGAGCAGTACTTC.

The V and J genes are TRBV6-8 and TRBJ1-2; D is perhaps TRBD1 (6 bases). Germline values: CDR1 MNHGY, CDR2 SAAAGT. Trimming removed 2 bases at V and 7 bases at J, with 14 bases between. This CDR3 is 14 amino acids long. The CDR3 bases are TGTGCCAGCAGTTACGGGGGCCGTGGGAGTGGCTACACCTTC. Amino acid sequence: CASSYGGRGSGYTF.

CDR3 sequence reads: CASSSRDRHNEKLFF. DNA for the CDR3: TGTGCCAGCAGCAGCCGGGACAGGCATAATGAAAAACTGTTTTTT. The chain uses TRBV28 and TRBJ1-4; 8 nucleotides agree with TRBD1. CDR3 length equals 15 residues. Germline V lookup: CDR1 MDHEN, CDR2 SYDVKM. The V and J ends lost 6 bases and 4 bases, in that order; junction bases with no gene match: 7. The variable domain in full, with the rest retrieved from reference TRBV28 and TRBJ1-4, is DVKVTQSSRYLVKRTGEKVFLECVQDMDHENMFWYRQDPGLGLRLIYFSYDVKMKEKGDIPEGYSVSREKKERFSLILESASTNQTSMYLCASSSRDRHNEKLFFGSGTQLSVL.

This clonotype has more than one count but fewer than ten. This chain connects TRBV2 to TRBJ2-7, with 7 positions matching TRBD2. Germline-derived CDR1 and CDR2 are SNHLY and FYNNEI. V dropped 5 bases and J dropped 6; count of bases not matched to a gene: 10. This CDR3 has 14 amino acids. DNA of the CDR3: TGTGCCAGCAGTTCCGGGACTAAGAGGGGCGAGCAGTACTTC. Translation: CASSSGTKRGEQYF.

The sample holds a few counts of this clonotype. The chain is built from TRBV18 and TRBJ1-5, with 8 positions matching TRBD1. The V and J ends lost 3 bases and 7 bases, in that order; junction bases with no gene match: 8. This CDR3 has 15 amino acids. CDR1 is KGHSH, CDR2 LQKENI, per germline. The CDR3: CASSPSTGVNQPQHF. In nucleotides, the CDR3 is TGTGCCAGCTCACCCTCGACAGGGGTAAACCAGCCCCAGCATTTT.

This clonotype was seen ten or more times. The chain carries TRBV7-8 and TRBJ2-7; 9 bases fit TRBD1. CDR1 and CDR2 (germline): SGHVS, FQNEAQ. J gave up 0 bases and V 2 bases, and 8 bases lay outside the gene matches. CDR3 length: 17 amino acids. The CDR3, as DNA: TGTGCCAGCAGCTTAATAGGGACAGGGAGGAACTCCTACGAGCAGTACTTC. Its translation is CASSLIGTGRNSYEQYF.

The V gene is TRBV20-1, the J gene TRBJ2-5; no definite D call. Trimming stripped 3 bases from V and 2 bases from J, with 16 bases between. Germline V gene sequence: CDR1 DFQATT, CDR2 SNEGSKA (reference sequence). This CDR3 has 15 amino acids. The CDR3 coding sequence is TGCAGTGCTAGTCCACGAAGACCAGATCAAGAGACCCAGTACTTC. Its translation is CSASPRRPDQETQYF.

This clonotype is a singleton in its sample. At one of its ends the junction is not consistent with the germline gene, which may arise from a read error. V and J are TRBV12-3 or TRBV12-4 and TRBJ2-1, with D possibly matching TRBD2 (5 bases). The CDR3 has 16 residues. CDR3 bases: TGTGCGAGCAGATCCCTCGCGAGAGGGCCATACAATGAGCAGTTCTTC. Amino acid sequence: CASRSLARGPYNEQFF.

The table lists this clonotype with many counts. The rearrangement links TRBV7-8 to TRBJ2-5, with D tentatively TRBD2 (5 bases). CDR3 size: 15 residues. In germline, CDR1 is SGHVS, CDR2 FQNEAQ. V was trimmed by 5 bases and J by 6 bases, leaving 19 bases between them. CDR3 nucleotide sequence: TGTGCCAGCAGCCCTACGGACTTACGTGGGCAGACCCAGTACTTC. Amino acids: CASSPTDLRGQTQYF.

This clonotype was picked up many times. The V and J genes are TRBV7-2 and TRBJ2-3, with 12 positions matching TRBD1. The CDR3 sequence is 17 residues long. Germline-derived CDR1 and CDR2 are SGHTA and FQGNSA. With V trimmed by 5 bases and J by 4 bases, 10 bases remained unmatched. The DNA for the CDR3 is TGTGCCAGCAGCGCTACCGGGACAGGGGGCGGATCAGATACGCAGTATTTT. Its protein product is CASSATGTGGGSDTQYF.

This clonotype was picked up a small number of times. This chain joins TRBV27 and TRBJ1-6; a possible D gene is TRBD1 (5 bases). The length of the CDR3 is 15 residues. V was shortened by 6 bases and J by 2 bases, with 11 bases between the two germline ends. The germline V gene has CDR1 MNHEY and CDR2 SMNVEV (reference sequence). CDR3 in DNA: TGTGCCAGCAGCGAGGGGTTCCCCTATAATTCACCCCTCCACTTT. It specifies CASSEGFPYNSPLHF.

The chain couples TRBV2 to TRBJ1-4; D is possibly TRBD1 (5 bases). CDR1 and CDR2 from the germline V gene are SNHLY and FYNNEI. The V and J ends lost 1 base and 10 bases respectively, with 16 bases between them. This CDR3 spans 15 amino acids. The CDR3 DNA reads as TGTGCCAGCAGTGAAGGACAGCCGACGGGGGGAAAACTGTTTTTT. This gives the protein CASSEGQPTGGKLFF.

This clonotype has just a few counts. The V gene is TRBV5-5, the J gene TRBJ1-5, with a possible D match to TRBD1 (5 bases). The V end lost 0 bases, the J end lost 5 bases, and 12 bases lay between the germline ends. From germline, CDR1 is SGHKS and CDR2 YYEKEE (reference sequence). The CDR3 is made up of 15 amino acids. CDR3 region: CASSLAGVWDQPQHF. The CDR3 region has the DNA TGTGCCAGCAGCTTGGCGGGGGTATGGGATCAGCCCCAGCATTTT.

The chain links TRBV20-1 to TRBJ2-1; unclear D gene. Germline CDR1 is DFQATT and CDR2 is SNEGSKA (reference sequence). The CDR3 sequence is 11 residues long. The V end lost 1 base, the J end lost 8 bases, and 6 bases lay between the germline ends. The CDR3 DNA follows: TGCAGTGCTAGAGGGCTGTATGAGCAGTTCTTC. It translates to CSARGLYEQFF.

This clonotype occurred once. A read error may account for a junction end that differs from germline. The V gene is TRBV28, the J gene TRBJ1-6; D is undetermined. CDR3 length: 14 residues. Germline values: CDR1 MDHEN, CDR2 SYDVKM. DNA for the CDR3: TGTTCCAGCAGTTACCGACAATATAATTCACCCCTCCACTTT. Protein sequence: CSSSYRQYNSPLHF.

The sample holds many counts of this clonotype. The J gene is TRBJ2-5, the V gene TRBV7-2; 10 positions match TRBD2. Germline V CDR1 and CDR2: SGHTA, FQGNSA. V was clipped by 5 bases and J by 0 bases; unmatched bases: 12. The CDR3 runs to 18 residues. This CDR3 reads CASSATTSGIRYQETQYF. CDR3 nucleotides: TGTGCCAGCAGCGCCACAACTAGCGGGATACGGTACCAAGAGACCCAGTACTTC.

This clonotype was seen a few times. This chain uses TRBV4-2 with TRBJ2-5, with 12 bases fitting TRBD2. With V trimmed by 0 bases and J by 5 bases, 10 bases remained unmatched. The length of the CDR3 is 18 residues. The V gene's germline CDR1 is LGHNA and CDR2 YNFKEQ. CDR3 region: CASSQDFETSGGLETQYF. The CDR3, as DNA: TGTGCCAGCAGCCAAGATTTCGAGACTAGCGGGGGTTTGGAGACCCAGTACTTC.

This clonotype was recorded at least ten times. J is TRBJ1-2 and V is TRBV6-1, with a tentative D call TRBD1 (6 bases). The germline V and J ends were trimmed by 3 bases and 8 bases, with 19 bases remaining between them. This CDR3 is 15 amino acids long. From germline, CDR1 is MNHNS and CDR2 SASEGT. CDR3 loop: CASSDIRSRGYGYTF. CDR3 nucleotides: TGTGCCAGCAGTGATATACGGTCCAGGGGTTACGGCTACACCTTC.

This clonotype turned up a few times. This chain connects TRBV10-3 to TRBJ2-2; 10 bases align to TRBD1. Losses at the gene ends were 2 bases for V and 5 bases for J; bases not matched to a gene: 5. CDR1 is ENHRY, CDR2 SYGVKD, per germline. The CDR3 has 16 residues. CDR3 residues: CAISELGQGRTGELFF. Written as DNA, the CDR3 is TGTGCCATCAGTGAGCTGGGACAGGGGCGTACCGGGGAGCTGTTTTTT.

Notes on this clonotype: Relative to the germline gene, one junction end is altered; a read error may explain this. The chain links TRBV11-2 to TRBJ2-1; D is uncertain. Germline-derived CDR1 and CDR2 are SGHAT and FQNNGV. The length of the CDR3 is 13 residues. CDR3: CAISSEIYNEQFF. The CDR3, as DNA: TGTGCCATCAGCTCCGAGATTTACAATGAGCAGTTCTTC.

This clonotype was recorded a few times. The CDR3: CASRRTGFGPGYTF. Written as DNA, the CDR3 is TGTGCCAGCAGGCGGACAGGCTTTGGACCTGGCTACACCTTC. This chain uses TRBV5-4 with TRBJ1-2, with TRBD1 matching 7 bases. The germline CDR1 and CDR2 sequences are SGHNT and YYREEE (reference sequence). CDR3 length: 14 amino acids. The J segment lost 7 bases and the V segment lost 5 bases, leaving 11 bases of the junction unmatched.

The genes are TRBV7-9 and TRBJ1-1; tentative D call: TRBD1 (5 bases). Germline V gene sequence: CDR1 SEHNR, CDR2 FQNEAQ (reference sequence). V was cut by 6 bases and J by 1 base, with 12 bases left in between. The CDR3 loop spans 14 amino acids. In DNA, the CDR3 is TGTGCCAGCAGACCCCGGGACTCGAACACTGAAGCTTTCTTT. Amino acids: CASRPRDSNTEAFF.

This clonotype was detected a few times. The V gene is TRBV6-5, the J gene TRBJ2-3, with 10 positions matching TRBD2. Germline V CDR1 and CDR2: MNHEY, SVGAGI. The CDR3 length is 16 residues. V was clipped by 2 bases and J by 4 bases; unmatched bases: 6. CDR3 sequence (DNA): TGTGCCAGCAGTTACGGGAGCGGGGGGGGCCCAGATACGCAGTATTTT. Protein product: CASSYGSGGGPDTQYF.

This clonotype appeared once. The chain employs TRBV6-5 and TRBJ2-3; 14 bases are shared with TRBD2. Looked up from germline, CDR1 is MNHEY and CDR2 is SVGAGI. The CDR3 contains 17 residues. Trimming took 5 bases from V and 5 from J; bases not matched to a gene: 9. The CDR3 bases are TGTGCCAGCAGTCTGGGACTAGCGGGGGCCGTCGTAGATACGCAGTATTTT. Translation gives CASSLGLAGAVVDTQYF.

This clonotype was detected ten times or more. This chain connects TRBV6-1 to TRBJ2-1, with D perhaps matching TRBD2 (6 bases). V shed 7 bases and J shed 5 bases, with 15 bases lying between them. Germline V lookup: CDR1 MNHNS, CDR2 SASEGT. This CDR3 comprises 14 residues. Written as DNA, the CDR3 is TGTGCCAGCACCGTGCGGGGCAGGAACAATGAGCAGTTCTTC. As protein: CASTVRGRNNEQFF.

The chain uses TRBV6-6 and TRBJ1-1, with a tentative D call TRBD1 (5 bases). This CDR3 is 14 amino acids long. Germline V lookup: CDR1 MNHNY, CDR2 SVGAGI (reference sequence). The V end was cut by 6 bases, the J end by 2 bases, with 13 bases between. CDR3 DNA: TGTGCCAGCAGCGCGGGGACCTTCAACACTGAAGCTTTCTTT. Translated: CASSAGTFNTEAFF.

This clonotype was seen a few times. J is TRBJ2-3 and V is TRBV5-1, with a weak D call TRBD2 (6 bases). Trimming cost V 5 bases and J 0 bases, with 19 bases left between them. The CDR3 is 17 residues long. CDR1 and CDR2 from the germline V gene are SGHRS and YFSETQ. The CDR3 sequence is CASRLLGGAGSTDTQYF. CDR3 DNA sequence: TGCGCCAGCAGGCTACTAGGAGGGGCCGGTAGCACAGATACGCAGTATTTT.